This passage covers 21 T cell receptor beta chains from one sample sequenced in a study of cytomegalovirus exposure and HLA in healthy donors. Vbeta (60) and Jbeta (13) primers were used in the PCR. The assay was immunoSEQ multiplex PCR, and TCRdb's table has in-frame clones only and misses some. In the table there are approximately 100,000 clones, 76% of which are singletons. The sequenced material came from PBMCs. All receptors come from a woman aged 45-65 years in good health and CMV-seropositive.

This chain joins TRBV7-9 and TRBJ2-1; 12 nucleotides agree with TRBD2. Trimming took 4 bases from V and 7 from J; bases not matched to a gene: 8. The CDR3 runs 16 residues. Germline V gene sequence: CDR1 SEHNR, CDR2 FQNEAQ (reference sequence). The CDR3 reads CASSSRLAGEANEQFF. The DNA of the CDR3 is TGTGCCAGCAGCTCCCGACTAGCGGGGGAGGCAAATGAGCAGTTCTTC.

CDR3 sequence reads: CASSTPQGLNTEAFF. CDR3 DNA: TGTGCCAGCAGCACCCCACAGGGACTAAACACTGAAGCTTTCTTT. V gene TRBV5-4 combines with J gene TRBJ1-1, with D maybe TRBD1 (6 bases). Per the germline V gene, CDR1 is SGHNT and CDR2 is YYREEE (reference sequence). V lost 4 bases, J lost 2 bases, and 15 bases lay in between. The CDR3 totals 15 residues.

The chain uses TRBV11-2 and TRBJ2-3; 9 bases line up with TRBD2. V was clipped by 1 base and J by 3 bases; unmatched bases: 2. Germline lookup yields CDR1 SGHAT and CDR2 FQNNGV. The CDR3 contains 15 residues. The CDR3 is CASSLGRGGTDTQYF. CDR3 nucleotide sequence: TGTGCCAGCAGCTTAGGGCGGGGGGGGACAGATACGCAGTATTTT.

The chain recombines TRBV18 with TRBJ2-2, with TRBD2 matching over 8 bases. CDR1 is KGHSH and CDR2 is LQKENI in the germline V gene. CDR3 length: 15 amino acids. V shed 2 bases and J 6 bases; nucleotides not matched to a gene: 5. The CDR3 sequence: CASSPRREVSGELFF. CDR3 DNA: TGTGCCAGCTCACCAAGGCGGGAGGTCTCCGGGGAGCTGTTTTTT.

Worth noting for this clone: At one end the junction does not follow the germline gene, possibly because of a read error. CDR3 loop: CSSSLTSGGEQYF. As DNA, the CDR3 is TGTTCCAGCAGCTTAACTAGCGGGGGGGAGCAGTACTTC. This chain uses TRBV7-9 with TRBJ2-7; 12 bases align to TRBD2. Germline CDR1 is SEHNR and CDR2 is FQNEAQ (reference sequence). CDR3 length equals 13 residues. Supplemented by reference TRBV7-9 and TRBJ2-7, the full variable domain reads DTGVSQNPRHKITKRGQNVTFRCDPISEHNRLYWYRQTLGQGPEFLTYFQNEAQLEKSRLLSDRFSAERPKGSFSTLEIQRTEQGDSAMYLCSSSLTSGGEQYFGPGTRLTVT.

DNA of the CDR3: TGTGCCAGCAGTTACGAAGAGATCTCAACTAATGAAAAACTGTTTTTT. Protein sequence: CASSYEEISTNEKLFF. The chain recombines TRBV6-6 with TRBJ1-4; D gene ambiguous. The germline V gene has CDR1 MNHNY and CDR2 SVGAGI (reference sequence). The CDR3 is 16 residues long. Trimming shortened V by 2 bases and J by 0 bases, and 10 bases separated the two germline ends.

The V call is TRBV7-6, the J call TRBJ2-3; 7 bases line up with TRBD1. CDR3 length: 15 amino acids. J lost 3 bases, V lost 5 bases, and 8 bases had no gene match. CDR1 is SGHVS and CDR2 is FNYEAQ in the germline V gene. The CDR3 region is CASSPETGSTDTQYF. The CDR3 DNA is TGTGCCAGCAGCCCCGAGACAGGGTCGACAGATACGCAGTATTTT.

The J gene is TRBJ2-6, the V gene TRBV5-1; D remains ambiguous. This CDR3 has 15 amino acids. Trimming cost V 0 bases and J 4 bases, with 8 bases left between them. Germline V gene lookup returns CDR1 SGHRS and CDR2 YFSETQ. CDR3 amino acids: CASSLAASGANVLTF. In nucleotides, the CDR3 is TGCGCCAGCAGCTTGGCTGCGTCCGGGGCCAACGTCCTGACTTTC.

The V and J genes are TRBV18 and TRBJ2-3; 14 bases line up with TRBD2. The CDR3 is 18 amino acids. In germline, CDR1 is KGHSH, CDR2 LQKENI. Unmatched junction bases numbered 7, after V lost 3 bases and J lost 2 bases. CDR3 residues: CASSPGTSGGGNTDTQYF. As DNA, the CDR3 is TGTGCCAGCTCACCGGGGACTAGCGGGGGCGGAAACACAGATACGCAGTATTTT.

The rearrangement joins TRBV6-1 to TRBJ1-2, with D unresolved. The CDR3 is 15 amino acids. Trimming took off 8 bases at V and 7 bases at J, with 23 bases between the two ends. Germline V gene data show CDR1 as MNHNS and CDR2 as SASEGT. The CDR3 sequence: CASSLGRAGNAGYTF. CDR3 DNA: TGTGCCAGCTCGCTCGGGAGGGCCGGGAACGCTGGCTACACCTTC.

V and J are TRBV6-4 and TRBJ1-1, with D unresolved. Trimming shortened V by 3 bases and J by 3 bases, and 8 bases separated the two germline ends. This CDR3 has 13 amino acids. From germline, CDR1 is MRHNA and CDR2 SNTAGT. Here the CDR3 reads CASSEGRDTEAFF. The DNA of the CDR3 is TGTGCCAGCAGTGAGGGCCGCGACACTGAAGCTTTCTTT.

V usage is TRBV5-1 and J usage is TRBJ2-3; D unclear. V lost 2 bases and J 6 bases, leaving 13 bases between the germline ends. Germline V lookup: CDR1 SGHRS, CDR2 YFSETQ. The CDR3 consists of 14 residues. The CDR3 coding sequence is TGCGCCAGCAGCTTCGGATTACCGACTGATACGCAGTATTTT. This encodes CASSFGLPTDTQYF.

This rearrangement joins TRBV5-6 to TRBJ2-3; a weak D match, TRBD2 (6 bases). Trimming took off 8 bases at V and 2 bases at J, with 15 bases between the two ends. CDR1 is SGHDT, CDR2 YYEEEE, per germline. The CDR3 totals 14 residues. CDR3 DNA: TGTGCCAGTTCGGCGCGGGGCGTCACAGATACGCAGTATTTT. This translates into CASSARGVTDTQYF.

This clone was detected a few times. The chain recombines TRBV6-5 with TRBJ1-6, with 10 bases aligning to TRBD1. V lost 8 bases and J lost 7; bases outside the gene matches: 5. The CDR3 loop spans 14 amino acids. The germline gives CDR1 MNHEY, CDR2 SVGAGI. CDR3 coding DNA: TGTGCCAGCGCTAGGGACAGGGGAAATTCACCCCTCCACTTT. This translates into CASARDRGNSPLHF.

V usage is TRBV5-4 and J usage is TRBJ2-5; TRBD1 matches at 8 bases. The trim removed 5 bases at V and 4 bases at J, leaving 7 bases unmatched. The CDR3 extends over 14 amino acids. The germline gives CDR1 SGHNT, CDR2 YYREEE (reference sequence). CDR3 loop: CASRYRGVGETQYF. As DNA, the CDR3 is TGTGCCAGCAGGTACAGGGGGGTGGGAGAGACCCAGTACTTC.

This clone was detected only a few times. The J gene is TRBJ1-1, the V gene TRBV4-2, with D uncertain. Trimming left V 1 base short and J 4 bases short, with 4 bases between. The germline gives CDR1 LGHNA, CDR2 YNFKEQ. CDR3 length: 12 residues. The CDR3 is CASSQAITEAFF. The CDR3 DNA sequence: TGTGCCAGCAGCCAAGCAATCACTGAAGCTTTCTTT.

The V call is TRBV9, the J call TRBJ2-2; 10 nucleotides line up with TRBD2. The ends lost 0 bases at V and 5 bases at J; junction bases unmatched: 4. The CDR3 consists of 16 residues. Germline V gene lookup returns CDR1 SGDLS and CDR2 YYNGEE. The CDR3 nucleotides read TGTGCCAGCAGCGTAGGCTCTAGCGGGAGTACCGGGGAGCTGTTTTTT. It encodes CASSVGSSGSTGELFF.

This rearrangement joins TRBV5-6 to TRBJ2-3; unclear D gene. V lost 4 bases and J 1 base, leaving 16 bases between the germline ends. Germline V lookup: CDR1 SGHDT, CDR2 YYEEEE. The CDR3 loop spans 16 amino acids. CDR3 nucleotides: TGTGCCAGCAGCGTGGGAATGGTATCGGGCACAGATACGCAGTATTTT. Protein product: CASSVGMVSGTDTQYF.

This clone occurred a few times. This CDR3 is CASSREGSGDYEQYF. In nucleotides, the CDR3 is TGTGCCAGCAGCCGAGAAGGGTCGGGGGACTACGAGCAGTACTTC. V and J are TRBV4-2 and TRBJ2-7; D perhaps matches TRBD2 (6 bases). This CDR3 contains 15 residues. Per germline, CDR1 LGHNA and CDR2 YNFKEQ. V dropped 4 bases and J dropped 3 bases, with 16 bases sitting between them.

The rearrangement links TRBV9 to TRBJ2-3; unclear D gene. Per germline, CDR1 SGDLS and CDR2 YYNGEE. Trimming stripped 0 bases from V and 6 bases from J, with 11 bases between. The CDR3 runs to 14 residues. The CDR3 sequence: CASSVELWSDTQYF. The CDR3 nucleotides are TGTGCCAGCAGCGTAGAGCTCTGGAGCGATACGCAGTATTTT.

This clone was detected only a few times. The chain recombines TRBV9 with TRBJ2-7; TRBD2 matches 8 bases. The V and J ends lost 0 bases and 4 bases, in that order; junction bases with no gene match: 3. Germline V CDR1 and CDR2: SGDLS, YYNGEE. There are 14 residues in the CDR3. In DNA form, the CDR3 reads TGTGCCAGCAGCGTAGCGGGGGGGCAGTACGAGCAGTACTTC. This translates into CASSVAGGQYEQYF.